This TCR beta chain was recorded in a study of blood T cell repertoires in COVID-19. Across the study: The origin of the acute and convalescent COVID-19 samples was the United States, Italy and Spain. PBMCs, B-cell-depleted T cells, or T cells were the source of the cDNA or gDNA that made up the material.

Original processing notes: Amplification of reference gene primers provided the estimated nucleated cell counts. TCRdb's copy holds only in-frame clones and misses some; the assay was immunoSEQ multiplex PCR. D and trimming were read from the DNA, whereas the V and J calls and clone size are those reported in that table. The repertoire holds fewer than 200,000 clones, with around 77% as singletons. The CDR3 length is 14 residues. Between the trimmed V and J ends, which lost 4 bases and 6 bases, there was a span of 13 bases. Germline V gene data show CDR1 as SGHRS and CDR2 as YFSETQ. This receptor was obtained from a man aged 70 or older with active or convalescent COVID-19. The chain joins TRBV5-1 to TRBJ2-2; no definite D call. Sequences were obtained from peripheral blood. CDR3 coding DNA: TGCGCCAGCAGCACCGTATACGGGTCCGGGGAGCTGTTTTTT. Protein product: CASSTVYGSGELFF.